These T cell receptor beta chains were read from a single sample in a study of Ad26.COV2.S vaccination and SARS-CoV-2 variants. Assay: immunoSEQ multiplex PCR; the TCRdb copy retains only in-frame clones and omits some. The sample records nearly 400,000 clones, around 89% being singletons. Sequenced material: peripheral blood, taken in a trial of Ad26.COV2.S vaccine versus placebo. The receptor source for this set is a person between 18 and 60 years old who received the Ad26.COV2.S COVID-19 vaccine or a placebo. CDR3s include the opening cysteine and the closing phenylalanine or tryptophan. A D gene is named only where the DNA matches it firmly. Not every row has a clone size; where given, it reads once, few, many or a size class.

V,D,size,J,CDR3,DNA
TRBV7-9,.,.,TRBJ2-7,CASSHGTLGEQYF,TGTGCCAGCAGCCACGGGACTCTCGGCGAGCAGTACTTC
TRBV18,TRBD1,.,TRBJ2-4,CASSLYRDSPNIQYF,TGTGCCAGCTCACTTTACCGGGACAGCCCAAACATTCAGTACTTC
TRBV3-1/TRBV3-2,.,.,TRBJ2-1,CASSQGLDEQFF,TGTGCCAGCAGCCAAGGGTTGGATGAGCAGTTCTTC
TRBV10-3,.,.,TRBJ2-1,CAIRGTGTGEQFF,TGTGCCATCAGGGGAACGGGTACCGGTGAGCAGTTCTTC
TRBV9,TRBD1,.,TRBJ1-1,CASSVGLEGTGVNTEAFF,TGTGCCAGCAGCGTAGGACTCGAGGGGACAGGCGTGAACACTGAAGCTTTCTTT
TRBV20-1,TRBD2,.,TRBJ2-3,CSASTPSGRPTDTQYF,TGCAGTGCTAGTACCCCTAGCGGGAGGCCTACAGATACGCAGTATTTT
TRBV13,.,.,TRBJ2-7,CASSFPGLMNEQYF,TGTGCCAGCAGCTTCCCGGGATTGATGAACGAGCAGTACTTC
TRBV5-1,.,few,TRBJ1-1,CASSFSVGRGTEAFF,TGCGCCAGCAGCTTTTCCGTGGGGAGGGGGACTGAAGCTTTCTTT
TRBV3-1/TRBV3-2,.,once,TRBJ1-3,CASSPGRSGSGNTIYF,TGTGCCAGCAGCCCTGGTCGTTCGGGGTCTGGAAACACCATATATTTT
TRBV15,.,.,TRBJ2-7,CATKEHRENYEQYF,TGTGCCACCAAAGAGCACAGGGAAAACTACGAGCAGTACTTC
TRBV19,TRBD1,few,TRBJ1-6,CASSIAGTGASYNSPLHF,TGTGCCAGTAGTATCGCCGGGACAGGGGCATCCTATAATTCACCCCTCCACTTT
TRBV28,.,once,TRBJ2-2,CASSRPAPGSAGELFF,TGTGCCAGCAGTCGGCCCGCCCCGGGATCGGCCGGGGAGCTGTTTTTT
TRBV7-9,TRBD2,.,TRBJ2-1,CASSRSGREGPNEQFF,TGTGCCAGCAGCCGCTCGGGGCGGGAGGGCCCCAATGAGCAGTTCTTC
TRBV5-6,TRBD2,few,TRBJ2-2,CASSLGTSESGELFF,TGTGCCAGCAGCTTAGGGACTAGCGAATCCGGGGAGCTGTTTTTT
TRBV6-5,.,.,TRBJ2-1,CASSRAFYNEQFF,TGTGCCAGCAGTAGGGCTTTTTACAATGAGCAGTTCTTC
TRBV4-1,TRBD1,.,TRBJ1-2,CASSQPGQGAYGYTF,TGCGCCAGCAGCCAACCGGGACAGGGGGCCTATGGCTACACCTTC
TRBV28,.,.,TRBJ2-7,CASGDNVGGSLEQYF,TGTGCCAGCGGGGACAACGTCGGGGGGTCGTTGGAGCAGTACTTC
TRBV19,TRBD1,once,TRBJ2-1,CASSVPGRGLHNEQFF,TGTGCCAGTAGTGTCCCGGGCAGGGGGCTCCACAATGAGCAGTTCTTC
TRBV10-3,.,.,TRBJ2-7,CAISSAGEQYF,TGTGCCATCAGTAGCGCGGGCGAGCAGTACTTC
TRBV11-2,TRBD2,.,TRBJ2-7,CASSRGAGGYEQYF,TGTGCCAGCAGCCGAGGGGCGGGAGGGTACGAGCAGTACTTC
TRBV4-1,TRBD1,.,TRBJ2-7,CASSQEGGQGYEQYF,TGCGCCAGCAGCCAAGAAGGAGGACAGGGGTACGAGCAGTACTTC
TRBV5-4,.,few,TRBJ1-2,CASSLTGTPVEAGYTF,TGTGCCAGCAGCTTGACCGGGACACCGGTGGAAGCAGGCTACACCTTC
TRBV28,.,.,TRBJ2-1,CASKFFSVQTGQFF,TGTGCCAGCAAGTTTTTTTCCGTTCAAACTGGGCAGTTCTTC
TRBV12-3/TRBV12-4,.,.,TRBJ2-1,CASSWDNNEQFF,TGTGCCAGCAGTTGGGATAACAATGAGCAGTTCTTC
TRBV3-1/TRBV3-2,.,few,TRBJ2-6,CASGTPNVLTF,TGTGCCAGCGGGACCCCCAACGTCCTGACTTTC